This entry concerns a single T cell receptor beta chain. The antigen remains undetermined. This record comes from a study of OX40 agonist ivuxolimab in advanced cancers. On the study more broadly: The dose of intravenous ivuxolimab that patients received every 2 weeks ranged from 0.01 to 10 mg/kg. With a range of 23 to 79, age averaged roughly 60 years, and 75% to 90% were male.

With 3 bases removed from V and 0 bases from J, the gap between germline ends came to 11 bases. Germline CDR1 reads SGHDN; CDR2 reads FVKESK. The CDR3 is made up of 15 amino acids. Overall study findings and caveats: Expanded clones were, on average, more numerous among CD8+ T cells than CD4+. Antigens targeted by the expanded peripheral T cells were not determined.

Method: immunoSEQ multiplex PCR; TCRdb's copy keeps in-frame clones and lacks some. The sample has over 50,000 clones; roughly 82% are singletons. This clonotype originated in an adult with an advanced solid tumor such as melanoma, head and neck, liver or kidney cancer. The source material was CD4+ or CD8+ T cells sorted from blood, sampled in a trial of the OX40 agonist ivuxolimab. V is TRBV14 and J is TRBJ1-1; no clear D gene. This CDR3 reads CASSQVGGMNTEAFF. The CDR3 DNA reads TGTGCCAGCAGCCAGGTGGGAGGGATGAACACTGAAGCTTTCTTT.